This is a list of T cell receptor beta chains from one sample in a study of cytotoxic CD8 clonotypes in ibrutinib-treated CLL. Libraries were prepared by immunoSEQ multiplex PCR; TCRdb keeps only in-frame clonotypes and omits some of them. The table shows some 300,000 clones, with approximately 80% occurring only once. The source was PBMCs, collected before ibrutinib treatment. These receptors originate from a human donor with chronic lymphocytic leukemia. The CDR3 runs from the conserved cysteine through the conserved F or W. The D gene is left open where the match is weak. The listing skips clone size in some rows; elsewhere it reads once, few, many or a size class.

TRBV6-5,TRBJ2-7,.,.,TGTGCCAGCAGTTACGGAAAACCGGGTTACACCTACGAGCAGTACTTC,CASSYGKPGYTYEQYF
TRBV28,TRBJ2-7,.,.,TGTGCCAGCAGTTTCTTGACCAAGGGATCCCACGAGCAGTACTTC,CASSFLTKGSHEQYF
TRBV9,TRBJ2-1,.,TRBD2,TGTGCCAGCAGCGTAGCCGGGGGGAATGAGCAGTTCTTC,CASSVAGGNEQFF
TRBV4-1,TRBJ2-7,.,.,TGCGCCAGCAGCCAAACGGGAAAACCCTACGAGCAGTACTTC,CASSQTGKPYEQYF
TRBV4-1,TRBJ2-3,.,TRBD2,TGCGCCAGCAGCCTTAGCGGGAGGGCCCCAGATACGCAGTATTTT,CASSLSGRAPDTQYF
TRBV5-1,TRBJ2-4,.,.,TGCGCCAGCAGCTTGGCGACAGCCAAAAACATTCAGTACTTC,CASSLATAKNIQYF
TRBV7-9,TRBJ1-1,.,TRBD1,TGTGCCAGCAGCTGGGACAGGAACACTGAAGCTTTCTTT,CASSWDRNTEAFF
TRBV11-2,TRBJ1-2,.,TRBD1,TGTGCCAGCAGCTTAGTCCAGGGGGACTATGGCTACACCTTC,CASSLVQGDYGYTF
TRBV6-5,TRBJ2-3,.,TRBD2,TGTGCCCGCACTAGCGGGAGCACAGATACGCAGTATTTT,CARTSGSTDTQYF
TRBV11-2,TRBJ2-1,.,TRBD2,TGTGCCAGCAGCTTAGGGGGACGACTAGCGGGTAGTGAGCAGTTCTTC,CASSLGGRLAGSEQFF
TRBV27,TRBJ1-1,.,.,TGTGCCAGCAGTTTATACACAGGGAGCACTGAAGCTTTCTTT,CASSLYTGSTEAFF
TRBV30,TRBJ2-7,.,TRBD2,TGTGCCTGGAGTGATCCGGGACTAGCGGGAGGGCGAGCCTACGAGCAGTACTTC,CAWSDPGLAGGRAYEQYF
TRBV19,TRBJ1-1,few,.,TGTGCCAGTAGTATTAACCATAAGAGCACTGAAGCTTTCTTT,CASSINHKSTEAFF
TRBV27,TRBJ2-1,.,.,TGTGCCAGCAGTTTATTTATCTCCTACAATGAGCAGTTCTTC,CASSLFISYNEQFF
TRBV13,TRBJ2-1,once,.,TGTGCCAGCAGTCCGGGCCTTAATGAGCAGTTCTTC,CASSPGLNEQFF
TRBV11-2,TRBJ2-5,.,.,TGTGCCAGCAGCTTAGGTTTAGTTCGGACCCAGTACTTC,CASSLGLVRTQYF
TRBV11-3,TRBJ2-1,.,TRBD2,TGTGCCAGCAGCTCAGGGGCGGGAGGCTACAATGAGCAGTTCTTC,CASSSGAGGYNEQFF
TRBV6-1,TRBJ2-1,.,TRBD2,TGTGCCAGCAGTGGCTCTAGCGGGAGGACTAACAATGAGCAGTTCTTC,CASSGSSGRTNNEQFF
TRBV6-6,TRBJ2-3,once,TRBD2,TGTGCCAGCAGTAAACTAGCGGGAGGTACAGATACGCAGTATTTT,CASSKLAGGTDTQYF
TRBV28,TRBJ2-7,.,TRBD1,TGTGCCAGCAGTTTAGCTCCCACAGGGGCCCAGCAGTACTTC,CASSLAPTGAQQYF
TRBV7-9,TRBJ1-1,once,TRBD1,TGTGCCAGCAGCCCTAACAGGGGCGTCACTGAAGCTTTCTTT,CASSPNRGVTEAFF
TRBV25-1,TRBJ2-5,.,TRBD2,TGTGCCAGCAGTGAATCAGGACTAGCGACGGGAGAGACCCAGTACTTC,CASSESGLATGETQYF
TRBV5-6,TRBJ2-7,.,.,TGTGCCAGCAGCTCCGAATACGAGCAGTACTTC,CASSSEYEQYF
TRBV9,TRBJ2-1,.,TRBD2,TGTGCCAGCAGCCCCATCCTGGCGGGAGGGCCGGGTGAGCAGTTCTTC,CASSPILAGGPGEQFF
TRBV11-2,TRBJ2-3,.,TRBD2,TGTGCCAGCAGCATCACTAGCGGGAGGGCCTCAGATACGCAGTATTTT,CASSITSGRASDTQYF
TRBV7-9,TRBJ2-7,.,.,TGTGCCAGCAGCTCGCCGGTCATGTACGAGCAGTACTTC,CASSSPVMYEQYF
TRBV10-2,TRBJ2-1,.,.,TGCGCCAGCAGTGAGACGGGAGTTTCCTACAATGAGCAGTTCTTC,CASSETGVSYNEQFF
TRBV5-1,TRBJ2-5,.,.,TGCGCCAGCAGCTTGAGGACATCTCAAGAGACCCAGTACTTC,CASSLRTSQETQYF
TRBV27,TRBJ2-1,once,.,TGTGCCAGCAGTTTTGGGGGGCTTAATGAGCAGTTCTTC,CASSFGGLNEQFF
TRBV5-4,TRBJ2-5,.,TRBD1,TGTGCCAGCAGCCCGGACAGGGACGAGACCCAGTACTTC,CASSPDRDETQYF
TRBV4-3,TRBJ2-2,.,.,TGCGCCAGCAGCCCTAGACTAGGGTGGAACACCGGGGAGCTGTTTTTT,CASSPRLGWNTGELFF
TRBV19,TRBJ1-2,.,.,TGTGCCAGTAGTATGAATCGGCAGCCAGTTGTAGGCTACACCTTC,CASSMNRQPVVGYTF
TRBV27,TRBJ1-5,few,.,TGTGCCAGCCGTTCAGGGGGCAATCAGCCCCAGCATTTT,CASRSGGNQPQHF
TRBV6-6,TRBJ1-2,.,.,TGTGCCAGCACCCAGGACAGCTATGGCTACACCTTC,CASTQDSYGYTF
TRBV9,TRBJ2-2,.,TRBD1,TGTGCCAGCAGCAGTCCGGGACAGGGGCGCACCGGGGAGCTGTTTTTT,CASSSPGQGRTGELFF
TRBV5-1,TRBJ2-1,.,.,TGCGCCAGCAGCCCCCGGAATGAGCAGTTCTTC,CASSPRNEQFF
TRBV5-6,TRBJ2-7,.,TRBD1,TGTGCCAGCAGCTTCGACCCTAGGACAGGCGACGAGCAGTACTTC,CASSFDPRTGDEQYF
TRBV2,TRBJ2-3,.,TRBD2,TGTGCCAGCAGTGATCCCTCCGGCGGCGGGAGGGCAGATACGCAGTATTTT,CASSDPSGGGRADTQYF
TRBV18,TRBJ2-6,once,TRBD2,TGTGCCAGCTCACCCTTCGGGACTAGCGGGTCTGGGGCCAACGTCCTGACTTTC,CASSPFGTSGSGANVLTF
TRBV28,TRBJ2-7,.,.,TGTGCCAGCAGTTTAAAGGCTGTCCGCAACTACGAGCAGTACTTC,CASSLKAVRNYEQYF
TRBV11-2,TRBJ1-3,.,.,TGTGCCAGCAGCCCCCTCGGGGGGGGCGGCCGAGGAAACACCATATATTTT,CASSPLGGGGRGNTIYF
TRBV7-9,TRBJ2-7,.,.,TGTGCCAGCAGCTTAGAATCTAGTGCGGTCTACGAGCAGTACTTC,CASSLESSAVYEQYF
TRBV6-5,TRBJ1-5,.,.,TGTGCCAGCAGGCCCAGCAAGAATCAGCCCCAGCATTTT,CASRPSKNQPQHF
TRBV19,TRBJ2-7,.,TRBD2,TGTGCCAGTAGTCCCAGCGGGAGTATTAACGAGCAGTACTTC,CASSPSGSINEQYF
TRBV5-8,TRBJ2-1,.,TRBD1,TGTGCCAGCAGCCTGTGGACAGGGAGACAGCAGTTCTTC,CASSLWTGRQQFF
TRBV30,TRBJ2-7,.,TRBD2,TGTGCCTGGAGTGTAGCGGGAGGGCCAGGCGAGCAGTACTTC,CAWSVAGGPGEQYF
TRBV27,TRBJ1-2,.,.,TGTGCCAGCAGTTTTGGGGGAGGGGACGGCTACACCTTC,CASSFGGGDGYTF
TRBV5-6,TRBJ2-7,.,TRBD2,TGTGCCAGCAGCTTAGGACTAGCGGGAGGAATGTACGAGCAGTACTTC,CASSLGLAGGMYEQYF
TRBV27,TRBJ1-2,.,.,TGTGCCAGCAGTTTATCCCAGGGTCCCTATGGCTACACCTTC,CASSLSQGPYGYTF
TRBV18,TRBJ2-5,.,.,TGTGCCAGCTCACCACCGCAAGAGACCCAGTACTTC,CASSPPQETQYF
TRBV18,TRBJ2-6,.,.,TGTGCCAGCTCCACCAGGGGCCACAGCAAGAGCTCTGGGGCCAACGTCCTGACTTTC,CASSTRGHSKSSGANVLTF
TRBV6-1,TRBJ2-7,.,.,TGTGCCAGCTCTCCAAGCTCCTACGAGCAGTACTTC,CASSPSSYEQYF
TRBV30,TRBJ2-3,once,.,TGTGCCTGGAGTGTACCGATCGGGGCAGATACGCAGTATTTT,CAWSVPIGADTQYF
TRBV19,TRBJ1-5,once,.,TGTGCCAGTAGTACACCTGGGTCTTTTCAGCCCCAGCATTTT,CASSTPGSFQPQHF
TRBV10-3,TRBJ2-5,once,TRBD1,TGTGCCATCAGCCCCGGGACAGGGCAGGAGACCCAGTACTTC,CAISPGTGQETQYF
TRBV18,TRBJ1-1,.,.,TGTGCCAGCTCACAAGGATCGGGATTCACTGAAGCTTTCTTT,CASSQGSGFTEAFF
TRBV27,TRBJ2-5,.,TRBD2,TGTGCCAGCAGTACCCGGTGGGAGGGAGAAGAGACCCAGTACTTC,CASSTRWEGEETQYF
TRBV6-5,TRBJ1-5,.,.,TGTGCCAGCAGGCGGGGCGTAGCGGGTCAGCCCCAGCATTTT,CASRRGVAGQPQHF
TRBV28,TRBJ1-4,.,.,TGTGCCAGCAGTTTGGGACCGGGACATTCTAATGAAAAACTGTTTTTT,CASSLGPGHSNEKLFF